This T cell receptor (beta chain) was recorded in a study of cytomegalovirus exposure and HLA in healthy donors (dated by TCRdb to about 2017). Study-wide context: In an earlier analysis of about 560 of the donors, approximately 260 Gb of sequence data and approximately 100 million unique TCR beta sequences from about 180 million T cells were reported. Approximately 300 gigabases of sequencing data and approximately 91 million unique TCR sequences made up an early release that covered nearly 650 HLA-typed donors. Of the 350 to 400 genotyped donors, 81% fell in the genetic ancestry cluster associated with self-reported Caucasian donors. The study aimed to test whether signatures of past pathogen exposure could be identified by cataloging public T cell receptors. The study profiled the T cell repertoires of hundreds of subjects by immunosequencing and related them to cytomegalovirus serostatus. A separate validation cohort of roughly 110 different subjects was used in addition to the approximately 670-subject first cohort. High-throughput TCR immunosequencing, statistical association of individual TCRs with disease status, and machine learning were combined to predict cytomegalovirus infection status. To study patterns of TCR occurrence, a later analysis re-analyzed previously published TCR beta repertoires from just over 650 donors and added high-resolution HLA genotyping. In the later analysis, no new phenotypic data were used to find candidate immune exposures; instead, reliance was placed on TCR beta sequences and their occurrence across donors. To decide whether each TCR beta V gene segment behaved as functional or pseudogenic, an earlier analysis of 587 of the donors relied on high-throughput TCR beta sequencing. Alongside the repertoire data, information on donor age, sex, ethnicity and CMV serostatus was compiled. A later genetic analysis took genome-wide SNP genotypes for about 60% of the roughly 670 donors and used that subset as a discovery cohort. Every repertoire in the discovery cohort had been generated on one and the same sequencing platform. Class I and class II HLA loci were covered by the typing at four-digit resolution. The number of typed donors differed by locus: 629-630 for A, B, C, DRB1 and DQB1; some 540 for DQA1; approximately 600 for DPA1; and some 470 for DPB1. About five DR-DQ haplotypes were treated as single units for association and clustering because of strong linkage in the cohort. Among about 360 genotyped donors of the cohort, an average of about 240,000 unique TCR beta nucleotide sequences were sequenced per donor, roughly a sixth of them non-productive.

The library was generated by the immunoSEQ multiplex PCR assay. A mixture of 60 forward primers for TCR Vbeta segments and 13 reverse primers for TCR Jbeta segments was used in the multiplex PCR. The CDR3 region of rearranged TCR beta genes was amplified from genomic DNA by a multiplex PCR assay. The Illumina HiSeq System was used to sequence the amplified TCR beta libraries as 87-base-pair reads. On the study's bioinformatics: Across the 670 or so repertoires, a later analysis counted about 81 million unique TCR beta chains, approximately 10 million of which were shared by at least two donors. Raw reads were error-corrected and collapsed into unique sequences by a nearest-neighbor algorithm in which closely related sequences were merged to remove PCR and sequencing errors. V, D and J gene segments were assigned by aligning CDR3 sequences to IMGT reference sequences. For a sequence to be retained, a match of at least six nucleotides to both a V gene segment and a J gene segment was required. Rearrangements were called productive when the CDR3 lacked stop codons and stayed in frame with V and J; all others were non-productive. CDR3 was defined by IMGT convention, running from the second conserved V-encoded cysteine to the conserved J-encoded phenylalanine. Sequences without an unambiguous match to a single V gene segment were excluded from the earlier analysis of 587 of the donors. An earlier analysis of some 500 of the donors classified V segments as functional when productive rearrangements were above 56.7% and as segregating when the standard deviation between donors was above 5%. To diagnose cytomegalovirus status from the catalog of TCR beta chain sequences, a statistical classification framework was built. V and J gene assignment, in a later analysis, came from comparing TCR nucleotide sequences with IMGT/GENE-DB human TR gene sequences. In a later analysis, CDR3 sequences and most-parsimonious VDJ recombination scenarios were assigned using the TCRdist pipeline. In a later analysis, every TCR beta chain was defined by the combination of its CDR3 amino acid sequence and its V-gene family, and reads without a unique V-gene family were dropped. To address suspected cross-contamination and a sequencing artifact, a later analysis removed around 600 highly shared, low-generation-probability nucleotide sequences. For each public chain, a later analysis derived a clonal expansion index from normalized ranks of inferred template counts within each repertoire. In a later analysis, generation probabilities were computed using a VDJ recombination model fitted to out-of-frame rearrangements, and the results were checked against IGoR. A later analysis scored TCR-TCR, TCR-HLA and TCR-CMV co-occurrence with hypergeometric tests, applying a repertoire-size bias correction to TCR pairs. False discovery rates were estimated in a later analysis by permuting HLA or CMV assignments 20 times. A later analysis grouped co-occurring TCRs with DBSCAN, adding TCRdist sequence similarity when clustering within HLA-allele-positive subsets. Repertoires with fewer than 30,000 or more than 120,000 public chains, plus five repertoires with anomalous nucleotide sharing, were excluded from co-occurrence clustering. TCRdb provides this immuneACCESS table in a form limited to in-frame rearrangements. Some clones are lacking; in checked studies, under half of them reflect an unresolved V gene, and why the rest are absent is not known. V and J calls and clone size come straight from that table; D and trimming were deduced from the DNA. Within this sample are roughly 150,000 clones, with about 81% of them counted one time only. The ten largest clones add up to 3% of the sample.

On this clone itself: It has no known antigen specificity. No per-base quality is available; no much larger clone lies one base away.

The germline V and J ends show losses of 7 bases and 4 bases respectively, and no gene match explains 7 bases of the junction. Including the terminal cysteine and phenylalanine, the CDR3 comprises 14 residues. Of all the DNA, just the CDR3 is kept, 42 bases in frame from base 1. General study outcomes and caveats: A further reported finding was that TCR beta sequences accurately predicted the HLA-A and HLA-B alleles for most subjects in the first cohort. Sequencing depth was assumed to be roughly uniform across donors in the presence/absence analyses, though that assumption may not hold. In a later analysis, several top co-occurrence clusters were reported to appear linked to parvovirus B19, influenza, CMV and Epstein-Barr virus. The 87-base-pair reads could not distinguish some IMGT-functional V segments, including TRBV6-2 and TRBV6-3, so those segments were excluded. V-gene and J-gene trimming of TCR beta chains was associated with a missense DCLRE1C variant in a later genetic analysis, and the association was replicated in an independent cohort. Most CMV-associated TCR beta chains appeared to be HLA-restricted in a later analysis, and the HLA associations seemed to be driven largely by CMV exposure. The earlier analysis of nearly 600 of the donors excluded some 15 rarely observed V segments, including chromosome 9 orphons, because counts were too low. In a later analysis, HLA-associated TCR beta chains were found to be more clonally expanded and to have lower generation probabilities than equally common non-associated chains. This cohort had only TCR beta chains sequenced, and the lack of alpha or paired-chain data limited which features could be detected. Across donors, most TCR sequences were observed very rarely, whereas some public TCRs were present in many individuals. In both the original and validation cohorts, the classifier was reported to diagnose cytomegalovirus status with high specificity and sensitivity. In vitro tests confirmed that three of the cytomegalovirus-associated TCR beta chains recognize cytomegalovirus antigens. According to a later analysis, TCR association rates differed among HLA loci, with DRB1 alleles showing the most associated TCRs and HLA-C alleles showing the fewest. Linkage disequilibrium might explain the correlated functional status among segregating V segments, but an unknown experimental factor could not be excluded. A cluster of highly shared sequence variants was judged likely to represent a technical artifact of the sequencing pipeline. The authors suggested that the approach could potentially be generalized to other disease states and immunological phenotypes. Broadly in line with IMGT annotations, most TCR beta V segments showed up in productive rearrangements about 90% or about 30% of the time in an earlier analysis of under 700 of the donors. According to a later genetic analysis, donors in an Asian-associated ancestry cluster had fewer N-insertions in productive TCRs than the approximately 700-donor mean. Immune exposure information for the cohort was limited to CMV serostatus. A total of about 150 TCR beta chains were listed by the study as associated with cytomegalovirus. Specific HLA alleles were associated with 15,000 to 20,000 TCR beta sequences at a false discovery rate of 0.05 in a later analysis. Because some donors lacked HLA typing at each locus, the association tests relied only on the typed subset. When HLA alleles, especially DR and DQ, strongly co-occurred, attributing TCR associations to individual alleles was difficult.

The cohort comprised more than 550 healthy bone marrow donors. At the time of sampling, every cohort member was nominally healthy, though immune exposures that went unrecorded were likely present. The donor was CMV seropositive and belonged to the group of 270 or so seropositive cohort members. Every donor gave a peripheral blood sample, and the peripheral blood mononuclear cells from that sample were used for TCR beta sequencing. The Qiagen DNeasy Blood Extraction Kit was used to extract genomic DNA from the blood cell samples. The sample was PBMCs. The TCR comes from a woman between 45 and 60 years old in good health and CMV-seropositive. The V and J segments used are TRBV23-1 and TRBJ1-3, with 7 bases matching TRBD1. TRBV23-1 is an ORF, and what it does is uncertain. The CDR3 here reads CASNFRGTGNTIYF. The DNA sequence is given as TGCGCCAGCAACTTCAGGGGGACAGGAAACACCATATATTTT.